This TCR beta chain comes out of a study of response to subunit inactivated influenza vaccine. The germline gives CDR1 SNHLY, CDR2 FYNNEI. The V and J ends lost 10 bases and 6 bases respectively, with 23 bases between them. This CDR3 spans 15 amino acids. TCRdb re-derived calls from the RT-PCR reads in MiXCR, one entry per CDR3 protein. This table holds roughly 570,000 distinct CDR3 sequences, 10% to 15% found once. The material was PBMCs from blood, obtained more than 35 days after vaccination. This clonotype was obtained from a middle-aged man who received an inactivated influenza vaccine. The genes are TRBV2 and TRBJ2-3; TRBD1 or TRBD2 may be the D gene (6 bases each). As DNA, the CDR3 is TGTGCCAACCGTTACGGGGGCGGCATTGGGGATACGCAGTATTTT. Its protein is CANRYGGGIGDTQYF.